Given below is one T cell receptor beta chain in context. These data are taken from a study of blood T cell repertoires in COVID-19. Turning to the study itself: Sites across the United States, Italy and Spain contributed samples from acute and convalescent COVID-19.

Looked up from germline, CDR1 is SGHVS and CDR2 is FQNEAQ. Trimming stripped 8 bases from V and 0 bases from J, with 20 bases between. This CDR3 is 17 amino acids long. The method was immunoSEQ multiplex PCR; TCRdb's version includes in-frame clones alone and lacks a portion of them. The data show 50,000 to 55,000 clones, about 83% seen once. Sequencing was carried out using peripheral blood. The sequence derives from a man aged 45-65 years with acute or convalescent COVID-19. The chain is built from TRBV7-8 and TRBJ2-1; D is undetermined. The CDR3 sequence: CASSYPVDTSSYNEQFF. CDR3 in DNA: TGTGCCAGCTCTTACCCCGTTGACACCAGCTCCTACAATGAGCAGTTCTTC.